Below are 20 T cell receptor beta chains sequenced from a single sample in a study of blood T cell repertoires in COVID-19. Produced via immunoSEQ multiplex PCR; TCRdb's table is partial and in-frame only. The sample lists 65,000 to 90,000 clones, about 84% occurring once. Source material: peripheral blood. The receptors here all came from a man aged 45-65 years with active COVID-19.

The chain couples TRBV5-1 to TRBJ2-5; 15 positions match TRBD2. The V gene end was trimmed by 3 bases and the J gene end by 4 bases; junction bases not matched to a gene: 10. In germline, CDR1 is SGHRS, CDR2 YFSETQ. CDR3 length equals 18 residues. For the CDR3, the DNA is TGCGCCAGCAGCTCGGACCCCGGGACTAGCGGGAGGAGAGAGACCCAGTACTTC. Translated: CASSSDPGTSGRRETQYF. Full variable domain (remainder filled in from reference TRBV5-1 and TRBJ2-5): KAGVTQTPRYLIKTRGQQVTLSCSPISGHRSVSWYQQTPGQGLQFLFEYFSETQRNKGNFPGRFSGRQFSNSRSEMNVSTLELGDSALYLCASSSDPGTSGRRETQYFGPGTRLLVL.

This chain uses TRBV6-4 with TRBJ1-1, with 8 nucleotides matching TRBD1. Germline lookup yields CDR1 MRHNA and CDR2 SNTAGT. With V trimmed by 6 bases and J by 4 bases, 4 bases remained unmatched. The CDR3 has 13 residues. CDR3 sequence reads: CASSSDRGTEAFF. The CDR3 DNA follows: TGTGCCAGCAGCTCCGACAGGGGCACTGAAGCTTTCTTT.

This chain links TRBV18 with TRBJ1-1; perhaps TRBD1 as D (5 bases). V lost 6 bases and J 8 bases, leaving 13 bases between the germline ends. Germline CDR1 KGHSH, CDR2 LQKENI. CDR3 length: 12 residues. The DNA for the CDR3 is TGTGCCAGCTCTAGGGGCGGTGAAGAAGCTTTCTTT. It encodes CASSRGGEEAFF. The whole variable domain, filled in from reference TRBV18 and TRBJ1-1, reads NAGVMQNPRHLVRRRGQEARLRCSPMKGHSHVYWYRQLPEEGLKFMVYLQKENIIDESGMPKERFSAEFPKEGPSILRIQQVVRGDSAAYFCASSRGGEEAFFGQGTRLTVV.

V and J are TRBV28 and TRBJ1-2; TRBD1 agrees at 7 bases. V shed 3 bases, J shed 3 bases, and the junction held 7 bases outside the gene matches. CDR3 length: 15 amino acids. The germline V gene encodes CDR1 MDHEN and CDR2 SYDVKM. The DNA of the CDR3 is TGTGCCAGCAGTTTGAGGACAGGTTGGGACTATGGCTACACCTTC. It yields the protein CASSLRTGWDYGYTF.

The chain joins TRBV4-2 to TRBJ1-5, with D hard to call. CDR3 length: 16 residues. V gave up 3 bases and J gave up 1 base, with 13 bases separating them. In germline, CDR1 is LGHNA, CDR2 YNFKEQ. Written as DNA, the CDR3 is TGTGCCAGCAGCCAGGGAGCCGAGTCCAGCAATCAGCCCCAGCATTTT. Translated, it gives CASSQGAESSNQPQHF.

The count of this clone is one. The V and J genes are TRBV6-5 and TRBJ2-3; the match to TRBD2 covers 8 bases. Trimming removed 11 bases from V and 6 bases from J; junction bases left unmatched: 10. The CDR3 is 13 residues long. Germline V gives CDR1 MNHEY, CDR2 SVGAGI. The CDR3 sequence: CAARRTSWDTQYF. The CDR3 DNA reads TGTGCCGCCAGGAGGACTAGCTGGGATACGCAGTATTTT.

The chain uses TRBV14 and TRBJ1-2, with 7 bases identical to TRBD1. Trimming removed 0 bases from V and 6 bases from J; junction bases left unmatched: 13. Germline V gene sequence: CDR1 SGHDN, CDR2 FVKESK. This CDR3 has 17 residues. CDR3 sequence: CASSQDRDSEGYNGYTF. The CDR3 region has the DNA TGTGCCAGCAGCCAAGATCGGGACAGCGAGGGTTACAATGGCTACACCTTC.

V gene TRBV24-1 combines with J gene TRBJ1-2; maybe TRBD1 (5 bases). The CDR3 has 13 amino acids. Looked up from germline, CDR1 is KGHDR and CDR2 is SFDVKD. V lost 5 bases, J lost 1 base, and 7 bases lay in between. The CDR3 reads CATSAGINYGYTF. CDR3 in DNA: TGTGCCACCAGTGCAGGGATTAACTATGGCTACACCTTC.

This clone was seen a few times. The chain links TRBV7-2 to TRBJ1-5; 7 bases map to TRBD1. CDR3 length: 15 amino acids. Germline-derived CDR1 and CDR2 are SGHTA and FQGNSA. Trimming at V came to 3 bases and at J to 2 bases, leaving 4 bases not matched to a gene. In DNA form, the CDR3 reads TGTGCCAGCAGCTTGACAGGGAACGGCAATCAGCCCCAGCATTTT. Amino acid sequence: CASSLTGNGNQPQHF.

This clone was counted a few times. CDR3 sequence reads: CASSPLGTGSSPLHF. CDR3 coding DNA: TGTGCCAGCAGCCCCCTAGGGACAGGGTCTTCACCCCTCCACTTT. This chain uses TRBV3-1 (or the pseudogene TRBV3-2) with TRBJ1-6; 9 nucleotides align to TRBD1. Trimming removed 4 bases from V and 9 bases from J; junction bases left unmatched: 7. The CDR3 totals 15 residues. Germline CDR1 reads LGHDT; CDR2 reads YNNKEL (reference sequence).

This clone was counted between two and nine times. The V gene is TRBV19, the J gene TRBJ1-1; no clear D. The CDR3 totals 14 residues. The germline gives CDR1 LNHDA, CDR2 SQIVND (reference sequence). V was pared by 8 bases and J by 1 base, with 14 bases between. CDR3 in DNA: TGTGCCAGTTTTGGTCAGGTCTGGAACACTGAAGCTTTCTTT. It codes for CASFGQVWNTEAFF.

The chain has TRBV18 and TRBJ1-1, with TRBD1 as a possible D gene (5 bases). Germline CDR1 KGHSH, CDR2 LQKENI. The CDR3 extends over 13 amino acids. V lost 4 bases to trimming and J lost 1 base, with 7 bases between them. The CDR3 coding sequence is TGTGCCAGCTCACTCCAGGGGAACACTGAAGCTTTCTTT. Its translation is CASSLQGNTEAFF. The variable domain in full, completed from reference TRBV18 and TRBJ1-1, reads NAGVMQNPRHLVRRRGQEARLRCSPMKGHSHVYWYRQLPEEGLKFMVYLQKENIIDESGMPKERFSAEFPKEGPSILRIQQVVRGDSAAYFCASSLQGNTEAFFGQGTRLTVV.

The chain joins TRBV7-3 to TRBJ1-1, with TRBD1 as a possible D gene (5 bases). This CDR3 is built from 14 residues. The V gene lost 6 bases and the J gene lost 4 bases, with 15 bases spanning the gap. Germline V CDR1 and CDR2: SGHTA, FQGTGA. CDR3 DNA: TGTGCCAGCAGTCTATATGGGGCGAGCACTGAAGCTTTCTTT. Its protein product is CASSLYGASTEAFF. The whole variable domain, filled in from reference TRBV7-3 and TRBJ1-1, reads GAGVSQTPSNKVTEKGKYVELRCDPISGHTALYWYRQSLGQGPEFLIYFQGTGAADDSGLPNDRFFAVRPEGSVSTLKIQRTERGDSAVYLCASSLYGASTEAFFGQGTRLTVV.

The chain links TRBV29-1 to TRBJ1-2; 10 bases are shared with TRBD1. V shed 5 bases, J shed 3 bases, and the junction held 3 bases outside the gene matches. Germline V gene sequence: CDR1 SQVTM, CDR2 ANQGSEA. The CDR3 spans 13 residues. The CDR3 sequence: CSVRQGADYGYTF. The CDR3 DNA follows: TGCAGCGTTCGACAGGGGGCGGACTATGGCTACACCTTC.

J is TRBJ2-7 and V is TRBV9; 8 positions agree with TRBD2. This CDR3 is built from 13 residues. Losses at the gene ends were 4 bases for V and 9 bases for J; bases not matched to a gene: 9. The germline V gene has CDR1 SGDLS and CDR2 YYNGEE. The CDR3 nucleotides are TGTGCCAGCAGCACCGCACCGAGCGGGAGGCAGTACTTC. This gives the protein CASSTAPSGRQYF.

This sequence joins TRBV11-3 and TRBJ2-1, with 12 bases matching TRBD2. V trimming: 3 bases; J trimming: 5 bases; junction bases outside the gene matches: 5. Germline V gene data show CDR1 as SGHNT and CDR2 as YENEEA. CDR3 size: 16 residues. The CDR3 DNA reads TGTGCCAGCAGCTTTAGACTAGCGGGGGACCACAATGAGCAGTTCTTC. This encodes CASSFRLAGDHNEQFF.

This clone is a singleton in its sample. The CDR3, as DNA: TGTGCCTGGAGTGCACAGGGTTACCCCCCCGAGGGAGCTTTCTTT. As protein: CAWSAQGYPPEGAFF. The chain recombines TRBV30 with TRBJ1-1; TRBD1 might be the D (6 bases). Trimming pared 1 base from V and 10 bases from J, leaving 22 bases between. Germline V gives CDR1 GTSNPN, CDR2 SVGIG (reference sequence). The CDR3 is made up of 15 amino acids.

The J gene is TRBJ2-7, the V gene TRBV3-1 (or the pseudogene TRBV3-2); the match to TRBD2 covers 12 bases. Germline trimming cut 4 bases from V and 6 bases from J; bases unmatched to any gene: 1. The CDR3 loop spans 13 amino acids. Germline CDR1 is LGHDT and CDR2 is YNNKEL (reference sequence). This chain's CDR3 is CASSRTSGTEQYF. For the CDR3, the DNA is TGTGCCAGCAGCCGGACTAGCGGGACCGAGCAGTACTTC.

This clone came up once. The chain joins TRBV6-5 to TRBJ2-6; no firm D call. CDR3 length: 15 residues. Per the germline V gene, CDR1 is MNHEY and CDR2 is SVGAGI. The V and J ends lost 4 bases and 4 bases respectively, with 11 bases between them. In DNA form, the CDR3 reads TGTGCCAGCAGTTTAGACATAACCGGGGCCAACGTCCTGACTTTC. Its translation is CASSLDITGANVLTF.

The chain joins TRBV6-2 or TRBV6-3 to TRBJ2-7; D is undetermined. V was pared by 0 bases and J by 1 base, with 10 bases between. The CDR3 runs to 15 residues. Germline lookup yields CDR1 MNHEY and CDR2 SVGEGT. This CDR3 is CASSYSGSYSYEQYF. The CDR3 DNA follows: TGTGCCAGCAGTTACTCGGGCAGCTATTCCTACGAGCAGTACTTC.